This TCR beta chain was identified during a study of OX40 agonist ivuxolimab in advanced cancers. Repertoires were generated with immunoSEQ multiplex PCR, while TCRdb's copy carries only in-frame clones and drops some. The data contain 68,000 or so clones, about 84% of them singletons. V lost 4 bases and J lost 5; bases outside the gene matches: 13. This CDR3 contains 17 residues. Germline loops: CDR1 SGHRS, CDR2 YFSETQ. V gene TRBV5-1 combines with J gene TRBJ2-2, with 8 positions matching TRBD1. The sequence came from an adult with an advanced solid tumor such as melanoma, head and neck, liver or kidney cancer. The sample consisted of CD4+ or CD8+ T cells sorted from blood, taken in a trial of the OX40 agonist ivuxolimab. The CDR3 protein is CASSRGQGQRLTGELFF. In DNA form, the CDR3 reads TGCGCCAGCAGCCGAGGACAGGGTCAGCGGTTGACCGGGGAGCTGTTTTTT.